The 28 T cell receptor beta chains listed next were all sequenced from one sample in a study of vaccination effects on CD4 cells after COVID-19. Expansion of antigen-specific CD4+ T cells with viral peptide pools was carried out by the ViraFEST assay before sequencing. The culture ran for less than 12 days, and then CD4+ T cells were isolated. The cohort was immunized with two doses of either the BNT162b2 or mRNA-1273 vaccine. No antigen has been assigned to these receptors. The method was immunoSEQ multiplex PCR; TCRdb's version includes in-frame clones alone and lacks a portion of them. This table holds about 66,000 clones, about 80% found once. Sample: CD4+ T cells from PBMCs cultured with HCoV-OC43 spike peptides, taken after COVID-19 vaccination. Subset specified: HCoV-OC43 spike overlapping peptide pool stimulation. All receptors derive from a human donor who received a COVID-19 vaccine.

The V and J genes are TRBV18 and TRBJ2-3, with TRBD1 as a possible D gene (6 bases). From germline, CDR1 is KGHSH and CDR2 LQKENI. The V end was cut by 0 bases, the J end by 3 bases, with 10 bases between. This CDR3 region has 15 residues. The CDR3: CASSPPPRGTDTQYF. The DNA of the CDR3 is TGTGCCAGCTCACCACCGCCCAGGGGAACAGATACGCAGTATTTT.

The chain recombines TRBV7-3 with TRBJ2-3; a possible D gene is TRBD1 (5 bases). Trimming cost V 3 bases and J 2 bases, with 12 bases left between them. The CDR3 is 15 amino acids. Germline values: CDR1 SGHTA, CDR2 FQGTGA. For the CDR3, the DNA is TGTGCCAGCAGCTTGTCGTGGGGCTCCACAGATACGCAGTATTTT. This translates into CASSLSWGSTDTQYF.

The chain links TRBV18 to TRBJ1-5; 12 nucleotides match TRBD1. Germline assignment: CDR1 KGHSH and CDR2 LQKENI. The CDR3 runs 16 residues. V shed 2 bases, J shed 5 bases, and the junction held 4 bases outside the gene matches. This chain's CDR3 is CASSPGTGGLDQPQHF. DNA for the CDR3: TGTGCCAGCTCACCAGGGACAGGGGGCTTAGATCAGCCCCAGCATTTT. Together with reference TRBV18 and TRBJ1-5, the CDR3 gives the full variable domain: NAGVMQNPRHLVRRRGQEARLRCSPMKGHSHVYWYRQLPEEGLKFMVYLQKENIIDESGMPKERFSAEFPKEGPSILRIQQVVRGDSAAYFCASSPGTGGLDQPQHFGDGTRLSIL.

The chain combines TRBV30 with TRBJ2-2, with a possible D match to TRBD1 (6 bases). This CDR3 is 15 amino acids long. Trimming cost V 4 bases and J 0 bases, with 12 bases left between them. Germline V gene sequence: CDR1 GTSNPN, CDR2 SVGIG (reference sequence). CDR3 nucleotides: TGTGCCTGGAAACGGACAGCGACGAACACCGGGGAGCTGTTTTTT. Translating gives CAWKRTATNTGELFF.

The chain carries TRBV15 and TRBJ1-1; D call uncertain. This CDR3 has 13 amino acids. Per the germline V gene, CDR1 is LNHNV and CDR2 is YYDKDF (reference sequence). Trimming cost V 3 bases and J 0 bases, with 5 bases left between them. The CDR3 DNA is TGTGCCACCAGCAGGTCTCTGAACACTGAAGCTTTCTTT. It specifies CATSRSLNTEAFF.

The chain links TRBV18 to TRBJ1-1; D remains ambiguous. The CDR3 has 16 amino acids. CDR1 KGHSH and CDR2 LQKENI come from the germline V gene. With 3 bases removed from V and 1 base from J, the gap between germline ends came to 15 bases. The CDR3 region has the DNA TGTGCCAGCTCACCCGCCAGAACACTTAAGAACACTGAAGCTTTCTTT. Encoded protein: CASSPARTLKNTEAFF. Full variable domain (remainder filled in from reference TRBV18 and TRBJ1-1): NAGVMQNPRHLVRRRGQEARLRCSPMKGHSHVYWYRQLPEEGLKFMVYLQKENIIDESGMPKERFSAEFPKEGPSILRIQQVVRGDSAAYFCASSPARTLKNTEAFFGQGTRLTVV.

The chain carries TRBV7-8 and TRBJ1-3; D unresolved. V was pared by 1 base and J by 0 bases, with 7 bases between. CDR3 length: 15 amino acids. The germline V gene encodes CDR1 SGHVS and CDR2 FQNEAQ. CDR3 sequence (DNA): TGTGCCAGCAGCTTAGAACGGATCTCTGGAAACACCATATATTTT. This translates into CASSLERISGNTIYF.

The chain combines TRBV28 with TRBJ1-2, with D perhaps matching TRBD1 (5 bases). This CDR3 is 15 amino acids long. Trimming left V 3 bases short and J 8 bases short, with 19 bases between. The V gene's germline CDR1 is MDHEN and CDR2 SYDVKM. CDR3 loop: CASSLPATGGGGYTF. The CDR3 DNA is TGTGCCAGCAGTTTGCCCGCGACTGGGGGTGGAGGCTACACCTTC.

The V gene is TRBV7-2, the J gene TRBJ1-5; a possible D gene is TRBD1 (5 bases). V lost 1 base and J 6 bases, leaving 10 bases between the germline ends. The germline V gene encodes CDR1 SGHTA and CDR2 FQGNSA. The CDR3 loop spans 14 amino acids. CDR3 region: CASSLGGRGQPQHF. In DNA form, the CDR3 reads TGTGCCAGCAGCTTAGGGGGCCGGGGTCAGCCCCAGCATTTT.

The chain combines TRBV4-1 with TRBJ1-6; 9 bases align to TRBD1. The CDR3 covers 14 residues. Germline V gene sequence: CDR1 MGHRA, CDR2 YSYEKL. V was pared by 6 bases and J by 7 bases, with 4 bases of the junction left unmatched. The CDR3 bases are TGCGCCAGCAGAACCGGGACAGGGAATTCACCCCTCCACTTT. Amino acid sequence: CASRTGTGNSPLHF.

Here the CDR3 reads CASANRRVNTEAFF. CDR3 DNA sequence: TGTGCCAGCGCCAACAGGCGGGTGAACACTGAAGCTTTCTTT. The chain uses TRBV6-5 and TRBJ1-1, with D tentatively TRBD1 (5 bases). V was cut by 8 bases and J by 0 bases, with 13 bases left in between. The germline V gene has CDR1 MNHEY and CDR2 SVGAGI. CDR3 length: 14 residues.

The CDR3 sequence: CASSSFGTEAFF. The CDR3 DNA reads TGTGCCAGCAGCTCTTTTGGGACTGAAGCTTTCTTT. The chain uses TRBV6-5 and TRBJ1-1, with no clear D. The CDR3 runs to 12 residues. Germline V gene lookup returns CDR1 MNHEY and CDR2 SVGAGI. The germline V and J ends were trimmed by 6 bases and 5 bases, with 10 bases remaining between them.

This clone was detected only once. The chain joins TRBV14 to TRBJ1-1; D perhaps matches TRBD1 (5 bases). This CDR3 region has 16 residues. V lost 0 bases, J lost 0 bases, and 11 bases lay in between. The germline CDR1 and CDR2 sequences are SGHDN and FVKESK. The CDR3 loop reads CASSQDWGRLNTEAFF. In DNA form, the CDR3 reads TGTGCCAGCAGCCAAGATTGGGGCAGACTGAACACTGAAGCTTTCTTT.

The chain's CDR3 is CASSRETGNYGYTF. The CDR3 bases are TGTGCCAGCAGTCGAGAGACAGGGAACTATGGCTACACCTTC. The chain couples TRBV6-5 to TRBJ1-2, with 7 nucleotides matching TRBD1. Unmatched junction bases numbered 5, after V lost 5 bases and J lost 2 bases. The CDR3 has 14 residues. Germline CDR1 reads MNHEY; CDR2 reads SVGAGI.

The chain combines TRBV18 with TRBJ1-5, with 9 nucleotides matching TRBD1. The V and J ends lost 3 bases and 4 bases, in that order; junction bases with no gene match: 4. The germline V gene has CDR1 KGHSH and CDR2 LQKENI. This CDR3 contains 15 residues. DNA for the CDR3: TGTGCCAGCTCACCGACAGGGGGTGAGAATCAGCCCCAGCATTTT. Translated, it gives CASSPTGGENQPQHF.

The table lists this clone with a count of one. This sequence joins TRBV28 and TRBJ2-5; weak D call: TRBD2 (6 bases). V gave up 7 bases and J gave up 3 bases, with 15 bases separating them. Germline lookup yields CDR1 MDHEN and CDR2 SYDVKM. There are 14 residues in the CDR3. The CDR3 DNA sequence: TGTGCCAGCACCACGATGGGGGAGGAAGAGACCCAGTACTTC. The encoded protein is CASTTMGEEETQYF.

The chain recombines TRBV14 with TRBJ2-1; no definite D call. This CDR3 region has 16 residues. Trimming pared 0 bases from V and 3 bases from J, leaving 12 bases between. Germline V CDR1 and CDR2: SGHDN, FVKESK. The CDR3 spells CASSQDVGTFYNEQFF. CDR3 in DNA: TGTGCCAGCAGCCAAGATGTCGGCACCTTCTACAATGAGCAGTTCTTC.

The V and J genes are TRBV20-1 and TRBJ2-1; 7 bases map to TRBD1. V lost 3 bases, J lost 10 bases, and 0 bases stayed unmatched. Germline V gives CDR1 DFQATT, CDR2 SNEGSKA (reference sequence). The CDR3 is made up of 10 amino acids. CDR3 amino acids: CSARDREQFF. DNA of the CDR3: TGCAGTGCTAGGGACAGGGAGCAGTTCTTC.

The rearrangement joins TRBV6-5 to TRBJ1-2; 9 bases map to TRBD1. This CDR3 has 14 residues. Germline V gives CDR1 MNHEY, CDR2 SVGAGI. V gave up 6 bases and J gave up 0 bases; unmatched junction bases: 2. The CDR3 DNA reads TGTGCCAGCAGCCGACAGGGGGCTAACTATGGCTACACCTTC. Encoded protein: CASSRQGANYGYTF.

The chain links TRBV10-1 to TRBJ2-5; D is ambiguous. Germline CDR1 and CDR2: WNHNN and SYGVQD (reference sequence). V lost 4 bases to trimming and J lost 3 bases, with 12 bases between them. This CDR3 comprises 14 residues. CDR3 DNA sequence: TGCGCCAGCAGTGGCCCAGGCCCGAAAGAGACCCAGTACTTC. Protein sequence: CASSGPGPKETQYF.

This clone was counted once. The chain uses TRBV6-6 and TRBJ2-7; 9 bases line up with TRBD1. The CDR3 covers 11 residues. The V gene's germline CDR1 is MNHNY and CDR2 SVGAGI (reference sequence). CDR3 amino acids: CASRDGQGLTV. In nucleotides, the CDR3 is TGTGCCAGCAGAGACGGACAGGGGCTTACCGTC.

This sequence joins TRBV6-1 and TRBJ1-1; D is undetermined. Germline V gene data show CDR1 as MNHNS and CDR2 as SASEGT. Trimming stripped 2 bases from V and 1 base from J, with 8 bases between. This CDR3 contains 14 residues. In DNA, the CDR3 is TGTGCCAGCAGTGAAATGGGAGGGAACACTGAAGCTTTCTTT. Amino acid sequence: CASSEMGGNTEAFF.

CDR3 protein: CASSSGTSNTGELFF. The CDR3 region has the DNA TGCGCCAGCAGCTCTGGCACCTCGAACACCGGGGAGCTGTTTTTT. This chain connects TRBV5-1 to TRBJ2-2, with unresolved D. Germline CDR1 is SGHRS and CDR2 is YFSETQ. Trimming pared 3 bases from V and 0 bases from J, leaving 9 bases between. This CDR3 region has 15 residues.

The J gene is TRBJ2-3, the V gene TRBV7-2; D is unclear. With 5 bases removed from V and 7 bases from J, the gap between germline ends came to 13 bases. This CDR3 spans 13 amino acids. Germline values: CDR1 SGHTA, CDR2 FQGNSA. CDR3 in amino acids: CASSTQQRNTQYF. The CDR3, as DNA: TGTGCCAGCAGCACCCAGCAACGGAATACGCAGTATTTT.

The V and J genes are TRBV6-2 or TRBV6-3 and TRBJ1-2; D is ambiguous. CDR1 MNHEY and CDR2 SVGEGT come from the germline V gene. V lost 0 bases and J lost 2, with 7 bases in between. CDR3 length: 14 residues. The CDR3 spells CASSYSRVNYGYTF. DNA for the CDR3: TGTGCCAGCAGTTACTCGAGGGTGAACTATGGCTACACCTTC.

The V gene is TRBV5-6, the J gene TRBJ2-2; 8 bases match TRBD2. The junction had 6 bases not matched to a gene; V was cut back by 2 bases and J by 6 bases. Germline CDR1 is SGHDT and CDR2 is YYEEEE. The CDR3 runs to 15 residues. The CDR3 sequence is CASSFRTSFSGELFF. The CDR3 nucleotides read TGTGCCAGCAGCTTCAGGACTAGCTTCTCCGGGGAGCTGTTTTTT.

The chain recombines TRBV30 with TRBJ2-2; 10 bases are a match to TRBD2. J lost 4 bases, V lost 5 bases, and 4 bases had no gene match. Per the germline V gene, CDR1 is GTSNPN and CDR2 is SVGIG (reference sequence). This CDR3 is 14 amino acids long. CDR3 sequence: CAWQRGGSTGELFF. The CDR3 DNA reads TGTGCCTGGCAGCGGGGGGGCTCCACCGGGGAGCTGTTTTTT.

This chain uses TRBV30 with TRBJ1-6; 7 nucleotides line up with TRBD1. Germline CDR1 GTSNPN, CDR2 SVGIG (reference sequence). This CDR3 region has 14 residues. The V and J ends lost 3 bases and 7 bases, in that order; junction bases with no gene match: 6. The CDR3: CAWSTDRRNSPLHF. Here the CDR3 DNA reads TGTGCCTGGAGCACGGACAGGCGCAATTCACCCCTCCACTTT.